These 7 T cell receptor beta chains were sequenced from one sample in a study of beta chain features in type 1 diabetes (dated by TCRdb to 2017 to 2018). Receptor amplification or capture employed the immunoSEQ multiplex PCR assay. The entire isolated RNA was reverse transcribed using the High Capacity cDNA Reverse Transcription Kit, and thus expressed TCRB transcripts were sequenced. The table comes from immuneACCESS by way of TCRdb, which keeps in-frame sequences with V and J called. Part of the clones is missing from these tables; in studies checked, under half for an unresolved V gene and the rest for unknown reasons. The sample table contains hundreds of thousands of clones; only one count was recorded for approximately 14% of them. The ten largest make up 0.03% to 0.04% of the sample. Sequencing was performed on naive CD4+ T cells from blood. Interpreted using the paper, the cell subset or site label stands for: true naive CD4+ T cells. These receptor sequences come from a man aged 25 to 45 in good health.

The rearrangement uses TRBV6-5 and TRBJ2-1; TRBD1 is a possible D gene (5 bases). CDR3 length: 15 amino acids. V dropped 6 bases and J dropped 5 bases, with 17 bases sitting between them. Germline CDR1 MNHEY, CDR2 SVGAGI. The CDR3 reads CASRYRSSGHNEQFF. The CDR3 DNA is TGTGCCAGCAGATACAGGTCCTCCGGACACAATGAGCAGTTCTTC.

The table lists this clone with a few counts. The J gene is TRBJ2-1, the V gene TRBV18; maybe TRBD1 (6 bases). V lost 5 bases to trimming and J lost 0 bases, with 11 bases between them. CDR3 length equals 15 residues. Germline V gene data show CDR1 as KGHSH and CDR2 as LQKENI. The CDR3 coding sequence is TGTGCCAGCTCATCGACAGGCACCTCCTACAATGAGCAGTTCTTC. It codes for CASSSTGTSYNEQFF.

The chain combines TRBV25-1 with TRBJ2-3, with D possibly TRBD2 on 7 matching bases. Trimming removed 3 bases at V and 13 bases at J, with 20 bases between. CDR1 and CDR2 from the germline V gene are MGHDK and SYGVNS. CDR3 length: 14 residues. CDR3 loop: CASSDWGGALPEYF. CDR3 DNA: TGTGCCAGCAGTGATTGGGGGGGCGCCCTCCCGGAGTATTTT.

This clone was seen only a few times. This rearrangement joins TRBV18 to TRBJ2-4; D not certain. Looked up from germline, CDR1 is KGHSH and CDR2 is LQKENI. Trimming left V 3 bases short and J 8 bases short, with 11 bases between. The CDR3 contains 13 residues. This chain's CDR3 is CASSPTQQDIQYF. In DNA, the CDR3 is TGTGCCAGCTCACCGACGCAGCAGGACATTCAGTACTTC.

This clone was counted a few times. The DNA of the CDR3 is TGTGCCAGTACCCCACCGGGACAGAAAGACAATGAGCAGTTCTTC. The encoded protein is CASTPPGQKDNEQFF. The chain employs TRBV19 and TRBJ2-1; 7 nucleotides agree with TRBD1. V trimming: 7 bases; J trimming: 5 bases; junction bases outside the gene matches: 11. The CDR3 runs to 15 residues. The V gene's germline CDR1 is LNHDA and CDR2 SQIVND (reference sequence).

This sequence joins TRBV18 and TRBJ2-7, with D perhaps TRBD2 (7 bases). Germline CDR1 reads KGHSH; CDR2 reads LQKENI. This CDR3 is built from 16 residues. Trimming cost V 3 bases and J 6 bases, with 21 bases left between them. The CDR3 here is CASSPRGGSGKSEQYV. As DNA, the CDR3 is TGTGCCAGCTCACCCAGAGGGGGGAGCGGGAAGAGCGAGCAGTACGTC.

V gene TRBV6-5 combines with J gene TRBJ2-2; 13 bases are a match to TRBD2. Losses at the gene ends were 4 bases for V and 5 bases for J; bases not matched to a gene: 4. Germline CDR1 is MNHEY and CDR2 is SVGAGI. This CDR3 has 16 amino acids. The CDR3 sequence is CASSLGLAGVTGELFF. As DNA, the CDR3 is TGTGCCAGCAGTTTAGGACTAGCGGGAGTGACCGGGGAGCTGTTTTTT.